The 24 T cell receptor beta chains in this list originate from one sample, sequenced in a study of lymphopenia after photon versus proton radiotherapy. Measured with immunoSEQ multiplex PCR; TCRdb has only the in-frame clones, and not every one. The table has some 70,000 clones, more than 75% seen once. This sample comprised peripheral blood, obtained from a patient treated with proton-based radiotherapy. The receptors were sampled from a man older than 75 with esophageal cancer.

In DNA, the CDR3 is TGTGCCAGCAGTTACTCGCGTCTAGGGGGAGATGAGCAGTTCTTC. It encodes CASSYSRLGGDEQFF. V is TRBV6-6 and J is TRBJ2-1; a weak D match, TRBD1 (6 bases). The V end was cut by 0 bases, the J end by 8 bases, with 14 bases between. CDR1 is MNHNY, CDR2 SVGAGI, per germline (reference sequence). The CDR3 consists of 15 residues.

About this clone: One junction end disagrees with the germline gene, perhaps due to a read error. This chain's CDR3 is CASSLSRQSYEQYF. As DNA, the CDR3 is TGTGCTAGCAGCTTAAGTCGCCAGTCCTACGAGCAGTACTTC. This chain connects TRBV7-7 to TRBJ2-7; D gene ambiguous. The CDR3 runs to 14 residues. Germline V lookup: CDR1 SSHAT, CDR2 FNYEAQ (reference sequence).

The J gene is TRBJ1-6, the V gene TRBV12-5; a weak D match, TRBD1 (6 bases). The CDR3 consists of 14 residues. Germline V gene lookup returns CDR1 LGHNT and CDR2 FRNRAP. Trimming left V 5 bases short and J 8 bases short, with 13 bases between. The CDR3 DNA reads TGTGCTAGTGGTACAGGGATCAGTTATTCACCCCTCCACTTT. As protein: CASGTGISYSPLHF.

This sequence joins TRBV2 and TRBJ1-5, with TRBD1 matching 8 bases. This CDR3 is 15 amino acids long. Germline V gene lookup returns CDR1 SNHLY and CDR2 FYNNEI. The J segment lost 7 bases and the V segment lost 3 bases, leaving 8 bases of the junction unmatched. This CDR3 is CASSDDRGSEQPQHF. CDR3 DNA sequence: TGTGCCAGCAGTGATGACAGGGGATCGGAACAGCCCCAGCATTTT.

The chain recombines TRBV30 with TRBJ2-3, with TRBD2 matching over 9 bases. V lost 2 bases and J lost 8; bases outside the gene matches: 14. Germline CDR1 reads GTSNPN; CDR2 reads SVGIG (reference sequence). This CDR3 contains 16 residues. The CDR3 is CAWSPRGVAGVGTQYF. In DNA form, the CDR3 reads TGTGCCTGGAGTCCCCGTGGGGTAGCGGGAGTAGGTACGCAGTATTTT.

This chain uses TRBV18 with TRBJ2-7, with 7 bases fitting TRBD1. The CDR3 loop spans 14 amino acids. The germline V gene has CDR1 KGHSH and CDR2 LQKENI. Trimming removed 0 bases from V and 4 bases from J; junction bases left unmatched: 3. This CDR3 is CASSPPTGKYEQYF. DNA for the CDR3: TGTGCCAGCTCACCACCGACAGGGAAGTACGAGCAGTACTTC.

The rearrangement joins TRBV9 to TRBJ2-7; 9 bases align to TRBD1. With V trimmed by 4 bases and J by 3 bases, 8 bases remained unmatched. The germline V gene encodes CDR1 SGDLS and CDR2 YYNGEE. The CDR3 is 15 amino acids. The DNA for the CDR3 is TGTGCCAGCAGCCCCCTGACAGGGGGAGGCTACGAGCAGTACTTC. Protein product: CASSPLTGGGYEQYF. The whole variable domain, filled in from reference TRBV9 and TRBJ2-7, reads DSGVTQTPKHLITATGQRVTLRCSPRSGDLSVYWYQQSLDQGLQFLIQYYNGEERAKGNILERFSAQQFPDLHSELNLSSLELGDSALYFCASSPLTGGGYEQYFGPGTRLTVT.

The CDR3 nucleotides read TGCGCCAGCACCTCCGGGATTTACGAGCAGTACTTC. Protein: CASTSGIYEQYF. The chain carries TRBV10-2 and TRBJ2-7; possible D gene TRBD2, 5 bases. The CDR3 sequence is 12 residues long. Germline CDR1 WSHSY, CDR2 SAAADI. Trimming removed 7 bases from V and 4 bases from J, with 11 bases in between.

CDR3 residues: CSVLIGSDRTDTQYF. In DNA, the CDR3 is TGCAGCGTTCTTATAGGGAGTGACCGCACAGATACGCAGTATTTT. The chain carries TRBV29-1 and TRBJ2-3; D possibly corresponds to TRBD2 (5 bases). The ends were cut back, 5 bases at V and 1 base at J, with 16 bases in the middle. CDR3 length: 15 residues. Germline loops: CDR1 SQVTM, CDR2 ANQGSEA.

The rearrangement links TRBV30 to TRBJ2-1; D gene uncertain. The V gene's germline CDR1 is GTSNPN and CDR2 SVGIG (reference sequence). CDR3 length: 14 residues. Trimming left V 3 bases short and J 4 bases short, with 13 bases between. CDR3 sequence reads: CAWSAFGSYNEQFF. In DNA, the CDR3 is TGTGCCTGGAGCGCGTTTGGTTCTTACAATGAGCAGTTCTTC.

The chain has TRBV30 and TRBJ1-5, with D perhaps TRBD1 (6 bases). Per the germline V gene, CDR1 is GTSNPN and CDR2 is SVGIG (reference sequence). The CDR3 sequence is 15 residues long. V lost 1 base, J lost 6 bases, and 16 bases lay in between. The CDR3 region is CAWSAGTSGFQPQHF. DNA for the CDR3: TGTGCCTGGAGTGCCGGGACAAGTGGTTTTCAGCCCCAGCATTTT.

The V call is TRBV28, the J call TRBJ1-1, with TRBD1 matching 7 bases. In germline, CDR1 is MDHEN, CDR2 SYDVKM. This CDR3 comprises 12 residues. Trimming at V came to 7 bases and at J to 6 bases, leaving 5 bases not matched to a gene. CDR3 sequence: CASTLQGSEAFF. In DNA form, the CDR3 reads TGTGCCAGCACCTTACAGGGGTCTGAAGCTTTCTTT. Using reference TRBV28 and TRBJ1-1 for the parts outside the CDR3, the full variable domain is DVKVTQSSRYLVKRTGEKVFLECVQDMDHENMFWYRQDPGLGLRLIYFSYDVKMKEKGDIPEGYSVSREKKERFSLILESASTNQTSMYLCASTLQGSEAFFGQGTRLTVV.

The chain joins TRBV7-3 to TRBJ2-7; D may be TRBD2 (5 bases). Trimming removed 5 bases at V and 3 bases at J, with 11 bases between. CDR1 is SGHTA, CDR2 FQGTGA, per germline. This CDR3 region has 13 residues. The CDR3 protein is CASSPDLYYEQYF. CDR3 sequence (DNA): TGTGCCAGCAGCCCGGACTTATACTACGAGCAGTACTTC.

The CDR3 is CSVRGSLGSTDTQYF. The CDR3 bases are TGCAGCGTTCGTGGTTCCCTGGGATCCACAGATACGCAGTATTTT. This chain uses TRBV29-1 with TRBJ2-3; D is undetermined. V was pared by 5 bases and J by 2 bases, with 17 bases between. Germline values: CDR1 SQVTM, CDR2 ANQGSEA. This CDR3 contains 15 residues.

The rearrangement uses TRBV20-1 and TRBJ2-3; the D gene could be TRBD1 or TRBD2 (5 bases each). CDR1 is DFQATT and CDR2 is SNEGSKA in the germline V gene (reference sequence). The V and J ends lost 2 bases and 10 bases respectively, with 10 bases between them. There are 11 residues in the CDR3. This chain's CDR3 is CSARLGDAQYF. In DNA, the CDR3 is TGCAGTGCTAGATTGGGGGATGCGCAGTATTTT.

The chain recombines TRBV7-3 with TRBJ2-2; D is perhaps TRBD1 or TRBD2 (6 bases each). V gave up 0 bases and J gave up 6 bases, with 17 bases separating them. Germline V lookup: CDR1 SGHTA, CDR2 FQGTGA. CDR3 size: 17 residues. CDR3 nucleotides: TGTGCCAGCAGCTTAACGCCCCGGGGGCTAGGATCCGGGGAGCTGTTTTTT. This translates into CASSLTPRGLGSGELFF.

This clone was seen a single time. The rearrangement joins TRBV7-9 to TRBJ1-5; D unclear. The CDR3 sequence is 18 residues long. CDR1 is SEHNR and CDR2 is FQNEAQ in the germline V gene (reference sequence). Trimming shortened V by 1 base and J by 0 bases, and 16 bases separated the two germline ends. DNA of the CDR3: TGTGCCAGCAGCTTAGGCGAATCAGGTTCTTATAGCAATCAGCCCCAGCATTTT. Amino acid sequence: CASSLGESGSYSNQPQHF.

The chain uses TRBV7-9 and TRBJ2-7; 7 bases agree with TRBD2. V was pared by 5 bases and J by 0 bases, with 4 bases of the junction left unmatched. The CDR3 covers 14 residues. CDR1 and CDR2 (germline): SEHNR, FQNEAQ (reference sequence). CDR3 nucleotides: TGTGCCAGCAGCCAGGGCGGGAGCTCCTACGAGCAGTACTTC. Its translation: CASSQGGSSYEQYF.

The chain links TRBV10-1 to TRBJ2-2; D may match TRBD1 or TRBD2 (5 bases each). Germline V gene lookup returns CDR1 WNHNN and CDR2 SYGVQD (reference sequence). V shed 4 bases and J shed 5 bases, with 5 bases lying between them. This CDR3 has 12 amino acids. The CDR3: CASSGGTGELFF. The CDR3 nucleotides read TGCGCCAGCAGTGGGGGGACCGGGGAGCTGTTTTTT.

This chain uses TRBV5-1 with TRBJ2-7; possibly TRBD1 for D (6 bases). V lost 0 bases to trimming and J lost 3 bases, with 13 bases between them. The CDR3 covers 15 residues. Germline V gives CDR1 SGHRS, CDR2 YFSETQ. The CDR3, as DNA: TGCGCCAGCAGCTTGGCCACAGGGCCCCGCTACGAGCAGTACTTC. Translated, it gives CASSLATGPRYEQYF. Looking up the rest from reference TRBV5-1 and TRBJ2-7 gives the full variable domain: KAGVTQTPRYLIKTRGQQVTLSCSPISGHRSVSWYQQTPGQGLQFLFEYFSETQRNKGNFPGRFSGRQFSNSRSEMNVSTLELGDSALYLCASSLATGPRYEQYFGPGTRLTVT.

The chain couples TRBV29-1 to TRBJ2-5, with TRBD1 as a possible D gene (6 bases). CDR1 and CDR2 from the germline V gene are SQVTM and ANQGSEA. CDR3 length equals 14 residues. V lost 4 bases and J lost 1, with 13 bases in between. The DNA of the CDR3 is TGCAGCGTTGCTACAGGGACACCCCAAGAGACCCAGTACTTC. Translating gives CSVATGTPQETQYF.

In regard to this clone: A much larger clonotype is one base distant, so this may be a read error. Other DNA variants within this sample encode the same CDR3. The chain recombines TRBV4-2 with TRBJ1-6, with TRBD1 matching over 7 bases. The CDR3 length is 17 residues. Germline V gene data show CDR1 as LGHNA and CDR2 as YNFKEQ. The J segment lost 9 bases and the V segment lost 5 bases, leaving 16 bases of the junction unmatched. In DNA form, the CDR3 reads TGTGCCAGCAGCGAGTATCCCGCAGGGGGTGCGGTTTCACCCCTCCACTTT. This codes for CASSEYPAGGAVSPLHF.

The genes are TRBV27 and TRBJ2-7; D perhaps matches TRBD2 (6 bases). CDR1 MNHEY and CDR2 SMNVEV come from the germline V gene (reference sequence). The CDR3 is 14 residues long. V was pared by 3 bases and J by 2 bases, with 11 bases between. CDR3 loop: CASSFFPGAYEQYF. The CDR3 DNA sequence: TGTGCCAGCAGTTTTTTCCCGGGGGCCTACGAGCAGTACTTC.

As DNA, the CDR3 is TGTGCCATCAGTGGGGATCGACAGGGCAGTTCAACTAATGAAAAACTGTTTTTT. Protein: CAISGDRQGSSTNEKLFF. V usage is TRBV10-3 and J usage is TRBJ1-4; TRBD1 agrees at 7 bases. Germline V gene sequence: CDR1 ENHRY, CDR2 SYGVKD. After removal of 4 bases from V and 0 bases from J, the junction contained 11 bases not matched to a gene. The CDR3 extends over 18 amino acids.